These 9 T cell receptor beta chains share one sample of origin, sequenced in a study of OX40 agonist ivuxolimab in advanced cancers. Profiled with immunoSEQ multiplex PCR; TCRdb holds only in-frame clones, not every one. The sample yields some 17,000 clones, about four fifths seen once. The sequences come from CD4+ or CD8+ T cells sorted from blood, collected in a trial of the OX40 agonist ivuxolimab. These receptors were obtained from an adult with an advanced solid tumor such as melanoma, head and neck, liver or kidney cancer.

The rearrangement links TRBV6-1 to TRBJ1-1; D might be TRBD1 (5 bases). Trimming cost V 8 bases and J 8 bases, with 15 bases left between them. CDR1 and CDR2 (germline): MNHNS, SASEGT. This CDR3 has 12 residues. CDR3 residues: CASEIGTSEAFF. CDR3 nucleotide sequence: TGTGCCAGCGAAATCGGGACCAGCGAAGCTTTCTTT.

This chain connects TRBV6-5 to TRBJ1-6, with 9 bases that match TRBD1. This CDR3 contains 13 residues. The germline V gene has CDR1 MNHEY and CDR2 SVGAGI. J gave up 9 bases and V 7 bases, and 4 bases lay outside the gene matches. CDR3 in DNA: TGTGCCAGCAACCGGGACAGGGTTTCACCCCTCCACTTT. Translated: CASNRDRVSPLHF.

J is TRBJ2-1 and V is TRBV27; TRBD1 might be the D (6 bases). The CDR3 covers 15 residues. V dropped 6 bases and J dropped 0 bases, with 12 bases sitting between them. From germline, CDR1 is MNHEY and CDR2 SMNVEV (reference sequence). CDR3 residues: CASRQRGSSYNEQFF. The CDR3 DNA sequence: TGTGCCAGCAGGCAGAGGGGGAGCTCCTACAATGAGCAGTTCTTC.

The table lists this clone with a count of one. The chain joins TRBV18 to TRBJ1-1; no firm D call. CDR3 size: 12 residues. The germline CDR1 and CDR2 sequences are KGHSH and LQKENI. Trimming shortened V by 3 bases and J by 2 bases, and 4 bases separated the two germline ends. CDR3 region: CASSPINTEAFF. The CDR3 DNA sequence: TGTGCCAGCTCACCGATCAACACTGAAGCTTTCTTT.

The genes are TRBV27 and TRBJ2-6, with 7 bases aligning to TRBD1. The CDR3 totals 15 residues. Germline assignment: CDR1 MNHEY and CDR2 SMNVEV (reference sequence). J was trimmed by 2 bases and V by 5 bases; bases with no gene match: 3. CDR3 sequence: CASSLDRAGANVLTF. As DNA, the CDR3 is TGTGCCAGCAGTCTTGACAGGGCTGGGGCCAACGTCCTGACTTTC.

V usage is TRBV7-1 and J usage is TRBJ2-7, with D maybe TRBD2 (5 bases). TRBV7-1 is labeled an ORF, and its function is uncertain. The ends were cut back, 6 bases at V and 4 bases at J, with 13 bases in the middle. The CDR3 consists of 13 residues. Here the CDR3 reads CASSPPRVYEQYF. CDR3 in DNA: TGTGCCAGCAGTCCACCGCGGGTATACGAGCAGTACTTC.

The chain couples TRBV7-9 to TRBJ2-1, with TRBD2 identical over 9 bases. This CDR3 contains 15 residues. Trimming removed 3 bases from V and 5 bases from J; junction bases left unmatched: 5. Germline lookup yields CDR1 SEHNR and CDR2 FQNEAQ (reference sequence). The CDR3 loop reads CASSLKVAGDNEQFF. Here the CDR3 DNA reads TGTGCCAGCAGCTTGAAGGTAGCGGGGGACAATGAGCAGTTCTTC.

V and J are TRBV4-2 and TRBJ2-7; tentatively, D is TRBD2 (7 bases). Trimming took 1 base from V and 4 from J, leaving 17 bases between them. The CDR3 contains 16 residues. Germline V gene lookup returns CDR1 LGHNA and CDR2 YNFKEQ. CDR3 in DNA: TGTGCCAGCAGCCAAGTTTTTGGGGGGGGCGATTACGAGCAGTACTTC. Translating gives CASSQVFGGGDYEQYF.

In its sample, this clone was seen once. The chain couples TRBV6-6 to TRBJ2-7; D call uncertain. Trimming pared 0 bases from V and 7 bases from J, leaving 10 bases between. The CDR3 extends over 13 amino acids. From germline, CDR1 is MNHNY and CDR2 SVGAGI (reference sequence). The CDR3 region has the DNA TGTGCCAGCAGTTACTCCCCCGCCCGGGAGCAGTACTTC. Translation gives CASSYSPAREQYF.